Below, 15 T cell receptor beta chains from the same sample are listed, as sequenced in a study of post-analysis software for immune sequencing data. Presence of unique molecular identifiers characterized the TCR beta cDNA libraries. TCRdb reprocessed the PCR reads via MiXCR and lists one record per CDR3 protein. The sample has roughly 700,000 distinct CDR3 sequences, around 27% seen once. Which antigens these TCRs recognize remains unknown. General study points: A few TRBV segments (TRBV5-6, TRBV5-1 and TRBV20-1 among them) occurred more frequently in patients than in controls.

Specimen: blood. The receptors originated from a girl aged 5-17 years with multiple sclerosis.

This clonotype was picked up a small number of times. The chain combines TRBV20-1 with TRBJ2-3; D uncertain. Trimming took off 1 base at V and 14 bases at J, with 16 bases between the two ends. The CDR3 loop spans 12 amino acids. The germline V gene has CDR1 DFQATT and CDR2 SNEGSKA (reference sequence). CDR3: CSARGLGGNGYF. As DNA, the CDR3 is TGCAGTGCTAGAGGACTCGGCGGAAATGGGTATTTT.

This clonotype turned up a few times. This chain connects TRBV29-1 to TRBJ1-5; 7 positions agree with TRBD1. The V gene end was trimmed by 6 bases and the J gene end by 5 bases; junction bases not matched to a gene: 7. The CDR3 is 13 residues long. Germline CDR1 reads SQVTM; CDR2 reads ANQGSEA. The DNA for the CDR3 is TGCAGCGTCGTGGACAGGTTGGATCAGCCCCAGCATTTT. Translation: CSVVDRLDQPQHF.

This clonotype appeared a few times. V usage is TRBV6-1 and J usage is TRBJ1-6, with 9 bases matching TRBD1. CDR3 length: 14 amino acids. The germline V gene has CDR1 MNHNS and CDR2 SASEGT. The trim removed 6 bases at V and 6 bases at J, leaving 3 bases unmatched. The CDR3 loop is CASRPQGANSPLHF. The DNA of the CDR3 is TGTGCCAGCAGACCACAGGGGGCTAATTCACCCCTCCACTTT.

This clonotype has more than one count but fewer than ten. The chain has TRBV4-3 and TRBJ2-7; 8 bases are shared with TRBD2. V was clipped by 3 bases and J by 4 bases; unmatched bases: 8. The CDR3 loop spans 15 amino acids. Germline V CDR1 and CDR2: LGHNA, YSLEER. The CDR3 loop is CASSQRLAIPYEQYF. The DNA of the CDR3 is TGCGCCAGCAGCCAGAGACTAGCGATTCCGTACGAGCAGTACTTC.

The chain couples TRBV7-9 to TRBJ2-1; 12 bases map to TRBD2. The length of the CDR3 is 17 residues. The V segment lost 5 bases and the J segment 0 bases; nucleotides outside the gene matches: 5. Germline V gene lookup returns CDR1 SEHNR and CDR2 FQNEAQ (reference sequence). CDR3 bases: TGTGCCAGCAGCCTCGGACTAGCGGGGACCTCCTACAATGAGCAGTTCTTC. Amino acid sequence: CASSLGLAGTSYNEQFF. Looking up the rest from reference TRBV7-9 and TRBJ2-1 gives the full variable domain: DTGVSQNPRHKITKRGQNVTFRCDPISEHNRLYWYRQTLGQGPEFLTYFQNEAQLEKSRLLSDRFSAERPKGSFSTLEIQRTEQGDSAMYLCASSLGLAGTSYNEQFFGPGTRLTVL.

This clonotype was counted between two and nine times. The chain employs TRBV27 and TRBJ2-2, with 11 nucleotides matching TRBD2. CDR1 and CDR2 from the germline V gene are MNHEY and SMNVEV (reference sequence). This CDR3 has 15 amino acids. After removal of 7 bases from V and 6 bases from J, the junction contained 7 bases not matched to a gene. The DNA of the CDR3 is TGTGCCAGCATGAGGGGACTAGCGGAATCCGGGGAGCTGTTTTTT. Residues: CASMRGLAESGELFF.

This clonotype was found many times. The V gene is TRBV10-3, the J gene TRBJ2-7; TRBD1 agrees at 7 bases. This CDR3 region has 16 residues. Per the germline V gene, CDR1 is ENHRY and CDR2 is SYGVKD. V dropped 1 base and J dropped 5; count of bases not matched to a gene: 11. The CDR3 region is CAISEFRRDSTHEQYF. CDR3 coding DNA: TGTGCCATCAGTGAGTTCCGCCGGGACAGTACCCACGAGCAGTACTTC.

This chain joins TRBV3-1 and TRBJ2-1, with D perhaps matching TRBD2 (6 bases). Germline V gives CDR1 LGHDT, CDR2 YNNKEL (reference sequence). V lost 1 base and J 6 bases, leaving 10 bases between the germline ends. This CDR3 spans 14 amino acids. The DNA for the CDR3 is TGTGCCAGCAGCCAAGGGTCTAGCGTCAATGAGCAGTTCTTC. It encodes CASSQGSSVNEQFF.

This clonotype was counted only a few times. The chain couples TRBV29-1 to TRBJ1-5; D unresolved. The CDR3 runs to 13 residues. V lost 3 bases and J 0 bases, leaving 6 bases between the germline ends. The germline V gene encodes CDR1 SQVTM and CDR2 ANQGSEA. CDR3 protein: CSVDRDSNQPQHF. CDR3 coding DNA: TGCAGCGTTGATAGGGATAGCAATCAGCCCCAGCATTTT. The entire variable domain, with the rest obtained from reference TRBV29-1 and TRBJ1-5, is as follows: SAVISQKPSRDICQRGTSLTIQCQVDSQVTMMFWYRQQPGQSLTLIATANQGSEATYESGFVIDKFPISRPNLTFSTLTVSNMSPEDSSIYLCSVDRDSNQPQHFGDGTRLSIL.

The table lists this clonotype with many counts. The rearrangement uses TRBV6-5 and TRBJ1-2, with D tentatively TRBD1 (5 bases). Per the germline V gene, CDR1 is MNHEY and CDR2 is SVGAGI. The CDR3 has 14 amino acids. V gave up 8 bases and J gave up 8 bases, with 21 bases separating them. The CDR3 region has the DNA TGTGCCAGCCGGACCGTGAGCGGTTCAGGGGGCTACACCTTC. Protein product: CASRTVSGSGGYTF.

This clonotype was detected a few times. The rearrangement uses TRBV12-3 or TRBV12-4 and TRBJ2-5; D not certain. V shed 6 bases and J shed 3 bases, with 14 bases lying between them. The CDR3 spans 14 residues. CDR3 DNA: TGTGCCAGCAGGTTAAAGGGCGGCAAAGAGACCCAGTACTTC. The encoded protein is CASRLKGGKETQYF.

This clonotype was counted a few times. The chain couples TRBV6-2 or TRBV6-3 to TRBJ2-1, with 11 bases fitting TRBD2. The germline V gene has CDR1 MNHEY and CDR2 SVGEGT. With V trimmed by 6 bases and J by 4 bases, 8 bases remained unmatched. The CDR3 covers 16 residues. The CDR3 loop is CASRPRGLADYNEQFF. The CDR3 nucleotides read TGTGCCAGCAGACCCCGGGGACTAGCGGATTACAATGAGCAGTTCTTC.

The sample holds a few counts of this clonotype. The chain links TRBV7-2 to TRBJ1-2; the D gene is possibly TRBD1 (6 bases). The germline gives CDR1 SGHTA, CDR2 FQGNSA. This CDR3 has 14 residues. Trimming left V 4 bases short and J 0 bases short, with 9 bases between. CDR3 loop: CASSWGAANYGYTF. CDR3 nucleotide sequence: TGTGCCAGCAGCTGGGGGGCGGCTAACTATGGCTACACCTTC.

The genes are TRBV5-1 and TRBJ1-5, with 7 bases that match TRBD1. This CDR3 contains 17 residues. Germline trimming cut 4 bases from V and 2 bases from J; bases unmatched to any gene: 12. CDR1 is SGHRS and CDR2 is YFSETQ in the germline V gene. The CDR3 nucleotides are TGCGCCAGCAGCCTAACTCCAGGGGGGTCCGGCAATCAGCCCCAGCATTTT. Translated, it gives CASSLTPGGSGNQPQHF.

Here the CDR3 reads CSAVGQQAYGYTF. CDR3 coding DNA: TGCAGCGCAGTCGGACAGCAAGCCTATGGCTACACCTTC. The chain has TRBV20-1 and TRBJ1-2; TRBD1 is a possible D gene (6 bases). The CDR3 extends over 13 amino acids. Germline CDR1 reads DFQATT; CDR2 reads SNEGSKA (reference sequence).